This entry describes one T cell receptor beta chain. The target of this receptor is not known. One base away there is no much larger clone; base qualities are not given. This record belongs to a study of shared clonotypes between healthy human individuals (dated by TCRdb to 2019 to 2021). Regarding the research as a whole: A few men and two women, aged 18 to 49 years, made up the cohort. For each donor, three plates each were used for CD4 naive and CD4 memory, two plates were used for CD8 naive, and one plate was used for CD8 memory. Leukapheresis yielded between about 0.8 and 8.9 billion PBMCs per donor. Different laboratories and diverse techniques were used to prepare libraries and sequence TCR repertoires, to increase sequencing depth and limit assay-specific biases. The study deeply sequenced blood TCR repertoires of about 5 healthy adults to estimate repertoire size and the extent of clonotype sharing between individuals.

The full study reports these points: Because the study included only a small number of donors, the genetic and exposure-history diversity represented was limited. About 5% of naive CD4, 3.5% of naive CD8, around 2.3% of memory CD4, and 0.35% to 0.4% of memory CD8 clonotypes were shared across several donors. Pairwise subsampling indicated that sequencing depth was expected to affect the degree of clonotype sharing among donors. Incomplete sequencing was indicated by rarefaction of sorted-subset datasets, despite the large sequencing depth. Only blood was sampled, and tissue TCR repertoires likely differ from those in blood. Larger estimated clonotype richness was generally found for naive subsets than for memory subsets. Clonotypes shared by all four sorted-subset donors showed higher generation probabilities than non-shared clonotypes.

The germline V gene (reference sequence) specifies SGHNT as CDR1 and YYREEE as CDR2. Germline trimming amounts to 4 bases on V and 0 bases on J, with 3 as the count of junction bases outside the gene matches. The CDR3 holds 16 amino acids from the cysteine to the phenylalanine. The kept DNA is CDR3 alone, 48 bases in frame from the first base. Using the deep immunoSEQ assay, multiplex PCR amplified TCR CDR3 regions from genomic DNA. Genomic DNA extracted from each cell subset was distributed evenly over all wells of several immunoSEQ 96-well plates, and each plate served as one replicate. For sorted subsets, each replicate PCR was loaded with roughly 200 ng genomic DNA, equivalent to 30,000 or so T cell genomes. Purified libraries were measured with a Qubit 3.0 fluorometer, size-checked on a Bioanalyzer 2100, and measured again with the KAPA Library Quantification kit. Each immunoSEQ 96-well plate was sequenced on its own single-read 150-cycle Illumina NextSeq 550 flow cell. Processing in the source paper ran as follows. Because only junctional sequences without quality scores were contained in the immunoSEQ output, filtering matching that applied to full-length reads could not be performed. To assign V/J genes and CDR3, sequences were annotated using PyIR, a Python wrapper for IgBLAST v1.9, with IMGT germline references. Reads were filtered out if the reads had weak V/J assignments (E-value above 1e-6), no CDR3, stop codons, out-of-frame junctions, or ambiguous translated residues. V3J clonotypes were defined as sequences sharing an identical inferred V gene, J gene, and CDR3 amino acid sequence. Percentage overlap between repertoires was computed as shared unique clonotypes divided by the size of the smaller repertoire. Richness of each repertoire was evaluated using RTK rarefaction, the Chao1 estimator, and Recon v2.1 estimates of unobserved clonotypes. Generation probabilities for all TCRbeta clonotypes obtained by the gDNA method from a handful of donors were computed using OLGA. TCRdb re-hosts the immuneACCESS table, in-frame sequences only. Its copies lack some clones; in the studies checked, an unresolved V gene accounts for under half of them, and the cause for the rest is not known. Clone size and the V and J calls come from that table; the DNA yielded D and trimming. This sample gives some 2 million clones in total; about 95% of them show up just once. In total, the top ten clones hold 1% to 1.5% of the sample.

For the CD8 naive samples, CD45RO-negative cells were positively selected for CCR7, yielding a CD45RA+CCR7+ population from which TemRA cells were excluded. The donors were healthy, HIV-negative adults who had no recently reported acute infections or vaccinations. Only Caucasian adults living in Nashville, Tennessee, USA were represented among the donors. Blood was collected by leukapheresis, and PBMCs were isolated by Ficoll-Histopaque density gradient centrifugation and then cryopreserved in liquid nitrogen vapor phase. Purity and quantity of every magnetically sorted T cell population were checked by analytical flow cytometry. Genomic DNA was isolated from each sorted fraction and quantified by UV absorbance on a Nanodrop 2000c.

The source material was naive CD8+ T cells sorted from blood. Read against the paper, the sample's cell subset or site label means: CD45RA+CCR7+. This receptor chain uses TRBV5-4 and TRBJ2-4, with 11 middle bases fitting TRBD2. The receptor's source is a young man in good health. The DNA sequence is as follows: TGTGCCAGCAGCATCGGACTAGCGGGAGCCAAAAACATTCAGTACTTC. It specifies CASSIGLAGAKNIQYF.